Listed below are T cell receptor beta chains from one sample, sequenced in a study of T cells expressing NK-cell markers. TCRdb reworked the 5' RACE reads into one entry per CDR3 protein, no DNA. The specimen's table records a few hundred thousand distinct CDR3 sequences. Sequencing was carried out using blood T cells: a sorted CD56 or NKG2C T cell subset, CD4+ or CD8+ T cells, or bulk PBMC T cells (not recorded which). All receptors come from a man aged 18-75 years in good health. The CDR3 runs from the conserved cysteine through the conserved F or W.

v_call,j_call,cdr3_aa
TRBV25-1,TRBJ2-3,CASSDPSRAFTDTQYF
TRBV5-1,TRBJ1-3,CASSLQTTGTGVGNTIYF
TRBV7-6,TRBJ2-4,CASSASGGTGLNIQYF
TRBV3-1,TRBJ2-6,CASSQEYGSGANVLTF
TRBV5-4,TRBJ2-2,CASSLGTMNGFGELFF
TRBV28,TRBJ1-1,CASRGPWVGGRTVGAFF
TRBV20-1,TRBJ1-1,CSANRVSNTEAFF
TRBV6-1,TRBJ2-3,CASSPGLAASLDTQYF
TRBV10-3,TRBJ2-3,CAIEGGQGTDTQYF
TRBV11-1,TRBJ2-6,CASSLALGSVASGANVLTF
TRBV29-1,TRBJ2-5,CSVDDRAQETQYF
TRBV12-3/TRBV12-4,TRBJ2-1,CASSSKGGQFF
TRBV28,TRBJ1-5,CASGGRYSNQPQHF
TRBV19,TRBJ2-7,CASRGGTSFGEQYF
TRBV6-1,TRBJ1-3,CASSDRRGNTIYF
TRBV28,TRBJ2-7,CASSSLSQGAREQYF
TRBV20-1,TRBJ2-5,CSARDLTGAETQYF
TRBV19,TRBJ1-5,CASSKGWADQHF
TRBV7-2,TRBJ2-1,CASSLARDSREQFF
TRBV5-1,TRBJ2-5,CASSFAGLAVQETQYF
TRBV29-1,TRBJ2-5,CSAALTSGGAPETQYF
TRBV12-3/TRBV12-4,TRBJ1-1,CASSLRDRGYVTEAFF
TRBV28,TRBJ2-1,CASSSRGDLGNEQFF
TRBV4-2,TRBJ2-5,CASSQAGGYQETQYF
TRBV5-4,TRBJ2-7,CASSPPRTSNEQYF
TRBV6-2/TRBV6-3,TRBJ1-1,CASRNGAGKTEAFF
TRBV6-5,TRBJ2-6,CASSSRRGAGANVLTF
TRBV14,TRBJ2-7,CASSYRTGVPNEQYF
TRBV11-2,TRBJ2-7,CASSLKTGGSYEQYF
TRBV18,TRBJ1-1,CASSPRTGVAMNTEAFF
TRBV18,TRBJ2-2,CASSLRTGWNTGELFF
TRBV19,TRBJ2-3,CASSPRPETSTDTQYF
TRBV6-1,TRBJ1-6,CASRVPGTGNSPLHF
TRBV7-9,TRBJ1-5,CASSLVYVTGSNQPQHF
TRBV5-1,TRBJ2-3,CASSPLALSGSTDTQYF
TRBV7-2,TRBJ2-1,CASSSRDRGTYNEQFF
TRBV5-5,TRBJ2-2,CASSPSLRESDTGELFF
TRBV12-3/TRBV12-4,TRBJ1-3,CASSLHPGQGVPTGNTIYF
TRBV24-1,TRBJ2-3,CATSDQRGGLDTQYF
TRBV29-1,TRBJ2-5,CSVDRDRVGETQYF
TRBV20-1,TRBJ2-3,CSARSSGGYNTDTQYF
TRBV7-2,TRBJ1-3,CASSPRQGFSGNTIYF
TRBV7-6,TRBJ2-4,CASSLAAAGTAAGSIQYF
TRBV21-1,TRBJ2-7,CASSKFWSSYEQYF
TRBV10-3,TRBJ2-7,CAISGGGQGYYEQYF
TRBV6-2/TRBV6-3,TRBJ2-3,CASGGTWTDTQYF
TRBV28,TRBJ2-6,CASSETRSRDNRANVLTF
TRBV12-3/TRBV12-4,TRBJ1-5,CASSETGVGNQPQHF
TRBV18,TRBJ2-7,CASSPSDSNYEQYF
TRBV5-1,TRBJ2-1,CASSLLAGGGDEQFF
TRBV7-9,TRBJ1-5,CASTPSSALTHQPQHF
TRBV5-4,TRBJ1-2,CASSLGALNGYTF
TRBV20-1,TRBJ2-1,CSALRRGGNNEQFF
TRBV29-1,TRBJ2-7,CSVESRSPPYEQYF
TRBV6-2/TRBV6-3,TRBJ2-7,CASSYELSSGTRFFHEQYF